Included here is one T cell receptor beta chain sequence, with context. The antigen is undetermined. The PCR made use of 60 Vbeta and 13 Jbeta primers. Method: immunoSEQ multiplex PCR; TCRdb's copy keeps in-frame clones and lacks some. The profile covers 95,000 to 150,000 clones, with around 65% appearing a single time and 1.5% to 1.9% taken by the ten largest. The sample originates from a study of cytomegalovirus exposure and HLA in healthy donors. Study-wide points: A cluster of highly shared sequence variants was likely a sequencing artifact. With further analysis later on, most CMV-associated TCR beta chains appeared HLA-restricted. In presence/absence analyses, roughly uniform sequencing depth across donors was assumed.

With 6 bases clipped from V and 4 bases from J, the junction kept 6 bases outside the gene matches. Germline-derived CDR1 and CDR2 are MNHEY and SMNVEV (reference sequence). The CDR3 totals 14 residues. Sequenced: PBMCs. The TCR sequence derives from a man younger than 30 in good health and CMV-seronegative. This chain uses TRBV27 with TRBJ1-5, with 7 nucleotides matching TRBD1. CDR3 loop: CASSGAGGNQPQHF. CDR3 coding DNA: TGTGCCAGCAGCGGGGCAGGGGGAAATCAGCCCCAGCATTTT.